This T cell receptor beta chain originates from a study of T-cell memory formation after mild COVID-19. The wider study: Largely donor-specific TCR clusters were found.

Worth noting for this clonotype: Its cognate antigen is unknown.

The CDR3 is made up of 15 amino acids. Germline V gives CDR1 DFQATT, CDR2 SNEGSKA (reference sequence). V was cut by 0 bases and J by 0 bases, with 10 bases left in between. TCR alpha and TCR beta cDNA libraries carrying sample barcodes and UMIs were produced by 5'RACE using constant-segment primers. TCRdb fed the 5' RACE reads into MiXCR, producing one record per CDR3 protein. The top ten hold about 42% of the sample, which has tens of thousands of distinct CDR3 sequences, about 27% seen once. Study-level findings and limits: The finding that pre-infection memory included some responding clones suggested that cross-reactive memory joined. In second-wave clones peaking day 37, SARS-CoV-2 specificity remained unconfirmed.

The sequenced sample was PBMCs or a T cell subset sorted from them (not recorded which). The sequence was collected from a man younger than 30 who had mild COVID-19 (a few samples of this study predate the infection). Cell type and time point are not known. This chain links TRBV20-1 with TRBJ2-3; D may be TRBD2 (6 bases). Here the CDR3 DNA reads TGCAGTGCTAGAGATATCGCGGGGAGCACAGATACGCAGTATTTT. Amino acids: CSARDIAGSTDTQYF.